This entry lists 21 T cell receptor beta chains sequenced from one sample in a study of T cell responses to AZD1222 COVID-19 vaccine. Only in-frame clones appear in the TCRdb table, and some are missing; sequencing was by immunoSEQ multiplex PCR. The table records over 130,000 clones, more than 85% of them present only once. Sequences were derived from peripheral blood, sampled 28 days after the second AZD1222 dose. The receptor set was obtained from an adult who received the AZD1222 COVID-19 vaccine.

Only one count was recorded for this clone. The J gene is TRBJ2-5, the V gene TRBV7-3, with a possible D match to TRBD2 (5 bases). Trimming left V 5 bases short and J 7 bases short, with 11 bases between. Germline V gene sequence: CDR1 SGHTA, CDR2 FQGTGA. The CDR3 spans 12 residues. CDR3 nucleotide sequence: TGTGCCAGCAGCAGCCAAGAGGGGACCCAGTACTTC. Translation: CASSSQEGTQYF.

This chain uses TRBV19 with TRBJ1-1, with TRBD1 matching over 7 bases. V dropped 6 bases and J dropped 5; count of bases not matched to a gene: 3. The length of the CDR3 is 12 residues. Germline V lookup: CDR1 LNHDA, CDR2 SQIVND (reference sequence). The CDR3 loop reads CASRGQRTEAFF. The CDR3 DNA reads as TGTGCCAGTAGGGGACAGAGAACTGAAGCTTTCTTT.

V is TRBV15 and J is TRBJ2-7, with D uncertain. Germline CDR1 LNHNV, CDR2 YYDKDF (reference sequence). Trimming pared 0 bases from V and 4 bases from J, leaving 7 bases between. The CDR3 spans 13 residues. CDR3 amino acids: CATSRDREYEQYF. CDR3 DNA sequence: TGTGCCACCAGCAGAGATAGAGAATACGAGCAGTACTTC.

The chain combines TRBV19 with TRBJ2-7, with TRBD1 identical over 9 bases. Germline CDR1 and CDR2: LNHDA and SQIVND (reference sequence). Unmatched junction bases numbered 9, after V lost 7 bases and J lost 2 bases. The CDR3 has 15 residues. Written as DNA, the CDR3 is TGTGCCAGTATGCCCGGGACAGGGCCCCCCTACGAGCAGTACTTC. It codes for CASMPGTGPPYEQYF.

The chain employs TRBV12-2 and TRBJ1-2; the D call of TRBD1 is as the table states it, not checked on the DNA. TRBV12-2 is recorded as a pseudogene. The CDR3 length is 16 residues. The CDR3 DNA sequence: TGTGCAAGTCGCGACTTCGGACAGCCATCACTCTATGGCTACACCTTC. Protein: CASRDFGQPSLYGYTF.

V usage is TRBV19 and J usage is TRBJ2-7, with D possibly called TRBD1 or TRBD2 (5 bases each). V lost 5 bases and J lost 2, with 10 bases in between. The CDR3 is 13 residues long. Germline V CDR1 and CDR2: LNHDA, SQIVND (reference sequence). CDR3 protein: CASSRDGAYEQYF. The CDR3 DNA reads TGTGCCAGTAGTCGGGACGGAGCCTACGAGCAGTACTTC.

The rearrangement links TRBV2 to TRBJ1-6; TRBD1 agrees at 8 bases. This CDR3 is built from 16 residues. Trimming cost V 3 bases and J 8 bases; bases outside gene matches: 9. Germline V CDR1 and CDR2: SNHLY, FYNNEI. The CDR3 bases are TGTGCCAGCAGTGATTTACAGGGGGTCGGGGATTCACCCCTCCACTTT. Its protein is CASSDLQGVGDSPLHF.

The V gene is TRBV5-1, the J gene TRBJ1-1; TRBD1 matches at 9 bases. The CDR3 extends over 17 amino acids. Germline V CDR1 and CDR2: SGHRS, YFSETQ. Trimming cost V 0 bases and J 4 bases; bases outside gene matches: 10. Written as DNA, the CDR3 is TGCGCCAGCAGCTTGGGACAGGGGGGACCCGATGGCACTGAAGCTTTCTTT. It is translated as CASSLGQGGPDGTEAFF.

This clone was found a few times. The chain combines TRBV2 with TRBJ1-3, with D perhaps TRBD1 (6 bases). The CDR3 is made up of 14 amino acids. Per germline, CDR1 SNHLY and CDR2 FYNNEI. Deletions cut 4 bases from V and 4 bases from J, with 11 bases between. Written as DNA, the CDR3 is TGTGCCAGCAGTGCGCAGGGGAGAGGAAACACCATATATTTT. Residues: CASSAQGRGNTIYF.

The genes are TRBV9 and TRBJ2-7, with unresolved D. The germline V gene has CDR1 SGDLS and CDR2 YYNGEE. V was clipped by 1 base and J by 3 bases, with 8 bases between them. There are 13 residues in the CDR3. The CDR3 DNA is TGTGCCAGCAGCGTAACATTTGGCTACGAGCAGTACTTC. Residues: CASSVTFGYEQYF.

The sample holds a few counts of this clone. This chain links TRBV30 with TRBJ1-1; D is undetermined. Germline CDR1 is GTSNPN and CDR2 is SVGIG (reference sequence). V was shortened by 4 bases and J by 5 bases, with 8 bases between the two germline ends. CDR3 length: 11 amino acids. CDR3 in amino acids: CAWNQWTEAFF. DNA for the CDR3: TGTGCCTGGAACCAGTGGACTGAAGCTTTCTTT.

The chain has TRBV12-3 or TRBV12-4 and TRBJ2-7; D call uncertain. V lost 3 bases and J 6 bases, leaving 12 bases between the germline ends. This CDR3 has 13 residues. The CDR3 spells CASSFGHMGEQYF. The DNA for the CDR3 is TGTGCCAGCAGTTTCGGGCATATGGGCGAGCAGTACTTC.

V gene TRBV6-5 combines with J gene TRBJ2-3, with D unresolved. Germline V gene data show CDR1 as MNHEY and CDR2 as SVGAGI. The germline V and J ends were trimmed by 7 bases and 0 bases, with 11 bases remaining between them. This CDR3 has 14 residues. CDR3 in amino acids: CASMFTLSTDTQYF. The DNA for the CDR3 is TGTGCCAGCATGTTTACTTTGAGCACAGATACGCAGTATTTT.

V usage is TRBV7-9 and J usage is TRBJ1-5; D unclear. Per the germline V gene, CDR1 is SEHNR and CDR2 is FQNEAQ (reference sequence). V was clipped by 1 base and J by 7 bases, with 17 bases between them. CDR3 length equals 16 residues. The CDR3 here is CASSLGLDPSDQPQHF. The CDR3, as DNA: TGTGCCAGCAGCTTAGGATTGGACCCCTCAGACCAGCCCCAGCATTTT.

The chain recombines TRBV25-1 with TRBJ1-5, with 8 bases aligning to TRBD1. This CDR3 is built from 14 residues. Germline-derived CDR1 and CDR2 are MGHDK and SYGVNS. The ends lost 3 bases at V and 6 bases at J; junction bases unmatched: 4. The CDR3 here is CASSDLQGAQPQHF. The CDR3 bases are TGTGCCAGCAGTGACCTGCAGGGGGCTCAGCCCCAGCATTTT. Using reference TRBV25-1 and TRBJ1-5 for the parts outside the CDR3, the full variable domain is EADIYQTPRYLVIGTGKKITLECSQTMGHDKMYWYQQDPGMELHLIHYSYGVNSTEKGDLSSESTVSRIRTEHFPLTLESARPSHTSQYLCASSDLQGAQPQHFGDGTRLSIL.

V gene TRBV3-1 (or the pseudogene TRBV3-2) combines with J gene TRBJ2-7; 10 bases align to TRBD2. Germline V gene data show CDR1 as LGHDT and CDR2 as YNNKEL (reference sequence). V shed 4 bases and J 6 bases; nucleotides not matched to a gene: 9. CDR3 length: 15 residues. The CDR3 region has the DNA TGTGCCAGCAGCCTACTATCCGGGACTAGCGTCGAGCAGTACTTC. Protein: CASSLLSGTSVEQYF.

The J gene is TRBJ2-1, the V gene TRBV12-5; 7 bases fit TRBD1. This CDR3 contains 17 residues. The V gene end was trimmed by 2 bases and the J gene end by 2 bases; junction bases not matched to a gene: 9. The V gene's germline CDR1 is LGHNT and CDR2 FRNRAP. The DNA for the CDR3 is TGTGCTAGTGGTTTGATCGGGAACAGGGGCGCCTACAATGAGCAGTTCTTC. This gives the protein CASGLIGNRGAYNEQFF.

The rearrangement uses TRBV18 and TRBJ2-1, with D maybe TRBD1 (6 bases). V lost 5 bases and J 5 bases, leaving 13 bases between the germline ends. The CDR3 has 14 amino acids. Germline lookup yields CDR1 KGHSH and CDR2 LQKENI. CDR3 in DNA: TGTGCCAGCTCAATAAACCGGGACAACAATGAGCAGTTCTTC. It yields the protein CASSINRDNNEQFF.

The chain combines TRBV20-1 with TRBJ2-5, with D possibly being TRBD2 (5 bases). V was shortened by 6 bases and J by 6 bases, with 11 bases between the two germline ends. Germline V gene lookup returns CDR1 DFQATT and CDR2 SNEGSKA (reference sequence). The CDR3 length is 11 residues. The CDR3 loop is CSAPWEKTQYF. The CDR3 nucleotides are TGCAGTGCACCCTGGGAGAAGACCCAGTACTTC.

The gene calls are TRBV9 and TRBJ2-1, with D unclear. V was clipped by 0 bases and J by 6 bases, with 10 bases between them. Germline values: CDR1 SGDLS, CDR2 YYNGEE. The CDR3 extends over 14 amino acids. The CDR3 loop is CASSVGQVGNEQFF. In DNA, the CDR3 is TGTGCCAGCAGCGTAGGCCAGGTGGGCAATGAGCAGTTCTTC.

V and J are TRBV28 and TRBJ1-5, with D unclear. CDR1 MDHEN and CDR2 SYDVKM come from the germline V gene. CDR3 length: 13 residues. Trimming pared 0 bases from V and 2 bases from J, leaving 2 bases between. CDR3: CASSLWGNQPQHF. In nucleotides, the CDR3 is TGTGCCAGCAGTTTATGGGGCAATCAGCCCCAGCATTTT.